Here is one TCR beta chain with its context. The antigen remains unidentified. Germline lookup yields CDR1 SGHNT and CDR2 YYREEE (reference sequence). The CDR3 runs to 15 residues. V was clipped by 1 base and J by 3 bases; unmatched bases: 4. These data come from a study of STAT5B mutations in CD4+ large granular lymphocyte leukemia. Some clones are missing from TCRdb's copy, which holds only in-frame ones; the method was immunoSEQ multiplex PCR. The data contain some 30,000 clones, roughly 76% of them seen just once; the ten biggest clones take up roughly 4.5%. Study-wide results and caveats: Main leukemic clonotypes were patient-specific, but under 30% appeared at low frequency elsewhere.

The sample consisted of CD4+ T cells from blood buffy coats. This TCR was sampled from a human donor in good health. This chain links TRBV5-4 with TRBJ2-5; the match to TRBD2 covers 9 bases. The CDR3 nucleotides are TGTGCCAGCAGCTTGCAGACTAGCGGAGAAGAGACCCAGTACTTC. Residues: CASSLQTSGEETQYF.